The 20 T cell receptor beta chains given below trace back to one sample, sequenced in a study of cytomegalovirus exposure and HLA in healthy donors. 60 Vbeta and 13 Jbeta primers were used in PCR. The assay was immunoSEQ multiplex PCR, and TCRdb's table has in-frame clones only and misses some. The table lists about 200,000 clones, 70% to 80% of them singletons. Input material: PBMCs. The receptors were sampled from a girl under 18 in good health and CMV-seropositive.

The J gene is TRBJ1-5, the V gene TRBV5-6, with a weak D call TRBD1 (5 bases). The ends were cut back, 1 base at V and 8 bases at J, with 16 bases in the middle. This CDR3 is built from 15 residues. In germline, CDR1 is SGHDT, CDR2 YYEEEE. The CDR3 region is CASSLSTVRSEPQHF. The CDR3 DNA follows: TGTGCCAGCAGCTTGTCGACAGTCCGGTCCGAGCCCCAGCATTTT.

The genes are TRBV28 and TRBJ1-3; D unclear. Trimming pared 3 bases from V and 4 bases from J, leaving 7 bases between. Germline CDR1 is MDHEN and CDR2 is SYDVKM. The CDR3 runs to 13 residues. DNA of the CDR3: TGTGCCAGCAGTTTGGCCGGGGGAAACACCATATATTTT. Protein sequence: CASSLAGGNTIYF.

This clone has a handful of counts. CDR3 DNA sequence: TGTGCCAGCAGCCGGGACAGCGGGTCTGGAAACACCATATATTTT. Translation: CASSRDSGSGNTIYF. The chain is built from TRBV5-6 and TRBJ1-3, with 7 bases aligning to TRBD1. With V trimmed by 4 bases and J by 1 base, 5 bases remained unmatched. Germline V gives CDR1 SGHDT, CDR2 YYEEEE. CDR3 size: 15 residues.

This clone was observed a few times. The rearrangement uses TRBV2 and TRBJ1-1; TRBD1 aligns across 8 bases. This CDR3 spans 14 amino acids. V lost 4 bases to trimming and J lost 5 bases; unmatched junction nucleotides: 6. CDR1 is SNHLY, CDR2 FYNNEI, per germline. The CDR3 reads CASSARTGRTEAFF. The CDR3 coding sequence is TGTGCCAGCAGTGCCCGGACAGGGAGGACTGAAGCTTTCTTT.

The chain links TRBV10-1 to TRBJ1-2, with 7 bases matching TRBD1. The CDR3 is 13 residues long. Germline V gene sequence: CDR1 WNHNN, CDR2 SYGVQD (reference sequence). V trimming: 3 bases; J trimming: 7 bases; junction bases outside the gene matches: 5. The CDR3 is CASSEATGSGYTF. The CDR3 nucleotides read TGCGCCAGCAGTGAAGCGACAGGGAGTGGCTACACCTTC.

The CDR3 is CASSRGGSPLHF. CDR3 nucleotide sequence: TGTGCCAGCAGCCGGGGGGGATCCCCCCTCCACTTT. The chain couples TRBV6-1 to TRBJ1-6; D perhaps matches TRBD1 (5 bases). Between the trimmed V and J ends, which lost 6 bases and 13 bases, there was a span of 13 bases. In germline, CDR1 is MNHNS, CDR2 SASEGT. The CDR3 contains 12 residues.

J is TRBJ2-7 and V is TRBV5-6, with 10 bases fitting TRBD1. The CDR3 is made up of 14 amino acids. Germline trimming cut 4 bases from V and 4 bases from J; bases unmatched to any gene: 5. Per germline, CDR1 SGHDT and CDR2 YYEEEE. DNA for the CDR3: TGTGCCAGCAGCGCGGGACAGGGGTCATACGAGCAGTACTTC. Residues: CASSAGQGSYEQYF.

The J gene is TRBJ2-1, the V gene TRBV2; 9 bases are a match to TRBD2. The CDR3 sequence is 15 residues long. The junction had 6 bases not matched to a gene; V was cut back by 6 bases and J by 3 bases. From germline, CDR1 is SNHLY and CDR2 FYNNEI. CDR3 sequence (DNA): TGTGCCAGCAGGGCCCTAGCGGGGCGCTACAATGAGCAGTTCTTC. Its protein product is CASRALAGRYNEQFF.

The V and J genes are TRBV2 and TRBJ1-1, with D maybe TRBD1 (6 bases). Trimming stripped 6 bases from V and 4 bases from J, with 15 bases between. The CDR3 loop spans 14 amino acids. The germline V gene has CDR1 SNHLY and CDR2 FYNNEI. CDR3 sequence reads: CASRREQGSTEAFF. The CDR3 coding sequence is TGTGCCAGCAGGAGGGAACAGGGTAGCACTGAAGCTTTCTTT.

The chain uses TRBV30 and TRBJ2-6, with a tentative D call TRBD1 (5 bases). Germline CDR1 and CDR2: GTSNPN and SVGIG (reference sequence). The CDR3 contains 15 residues. Deletions cut 3 bases from V and 1 base from J, with 10 bases between. In DNA form, the CDR3 reads TGTGCCTGGAGGGCAGGGAATTCTGGGGCCAACGTCCTGACTTTC. Translation gives CAWRAGNSGANVLTF.

V gene TRBV5-1 combines with J gene TRBJ1-5, with D perhaps matching TRBD1 (5 bases). Germline CDR1 reads SGHRS; CDR2 reads YFSETQ. Trimming took off 7 bases at V and 5 bases at J, with 10 bases between the two ends. The CDR3 is 12 residues long. CDR3 region: CASDTGDQPQHF. CDR3 nucleotides: TGCGCCAGCGACACGGGGGATCAGCCCCAGCATTTT.

The chain combines TRBV7-9 with TRBJ2-5, with 11 bases fitting TRBD2. This CDR3 region has 16 residues. V shed 1 base and J 1 base; nucleotides not matched to a gene: 2. Germline loops: CDR1 SEHNR, CDR2 FQNEAQ (reference sequence). As DNA, the CDR3 is TGTGCCAGCAGCTTAGGGCTAGCGGGGGGCCAAGAGACCCAGTACTTC. It encodes CASSLGLAGGQETQYF.

This rearrangement joins TRBV28 to TRBJ1-1; 7 bases agree with TRBD1. J gave up 5 bases and V 10 bases, and 16 bases lay outside the gene matches. The CDR3 spans 15 residues. Germline CDR1 and CDR2: MDHEN and SYDVKM. This CDR3 is CATLAGEGAGTEAFF. DNA of the CDR3: TGTGCCACCTTGGCTGGAGAGGGGGCCGGGACTGAAGCTTTCTTT.

V and J are TRBV11-2 and TRBJ2-7; 10 nucleotides match TRBD1. V lost 2 bases to trimming and J lost 4 bases; unmatched junction nucleotides: 5. Germline assignment: CDR1 SGHAT and CDR2 FQNNGV. CDR3 length equals 15 residues. The DNA for the CDR3 is TGTGCCAGCAGCTTATCCGGGACAGGGGCGTACGAGCAGTACTTC. This codes for CASSLSGTGAYEQYF.

The V and J genes are TRBV25-1 and TRBJ1-2; D is uncertain. This CDR3 comprises 15 residues. V was pared by 6 bases and J by 4 bases, with 18 bases between. CDR1 MGHDK and CDR2 SYGVNS come from the germline V gene. CDR3 in DNA: TGTGCCAGCAGACCCACCGGGGAGAATCCCTATGGCTACACCTTC. It translates to CASRPTGENPYGYTF.

The chain links TRBV5-1 to TRBJ2-2; D may be TRBD1 (6 bases). V dropped 0 bases and J dropped 6 bases, with 12 bases sitting between them. CDR3 length: 15 residues. CDR1 is SGHRS, CDR2 YFSETQ, per germline. CDR3 region: CASSLGGRVAGELFF. Written as DNA, the CDR3 is TGCGCCAGCAGCTTGGGGGGGCGCGTAGCCGGGGAGCTGTTTTTT.

The chain combines TRBV7-2 with TRBJ2-1, with TRBD1 as a possible D gene (5 bases). The length of the CDR3 is 16 residues. Trimming left V 1 base short and J 0 bases short, with 10 bases between. From germline, CDR1 is SGHTA and CDR2 FQGNSA. CDR3 amino acids: CASSLGGPSSYNEQFF. CDR3 bases: TGTGCCAGCAGCTTAGGGGGCCCAAGCTCCTACAATGAGCAGTTCTTC.

The CDR3 region has the DNA TGTGCCACCCGCGGACAGCAAGAGACCCAGTACTTC. Its translation: CATRGQQETQYF. The rearrangement links TRBV2 to TRBJ2-5; tentatively, D is TRBD1 (6 bases). The CDR3 loop spans 12 amino acids. CDR1 is SNHLY and CDR2 is FYNNEI in the germline V gene. V was cut by 10 bases and J by 2 bases, with 11 bases left in between.

The rearrangement joins TRBV18 to TRBJ2-1, with 15 bases that match TRBD2. Losses at the gene ends were 1 base for V and 4 bases for J; bases not matched to a gene: 2. Germline loops: CDR1 KGHSH, CDR2 LQKENI. The CDR3 consists of 17 residues. CDR3 in amino acids: CASSPRGTSGGYNEQFF. The CDR3 nucleotides read TGTGCCAGCTCACCACGTGGGACTAGCGGGGGGTACAATGAGCAGTTCTTC.

The J gene is TRBJ2-3, the V gene TRBV19, with TRBD1 identical over 7 bases. Germline CDR1 is LNHDA and CDR2 is SQIVND (reference sequence). With 1 base clipped from V and 0 bases from J, the junction kept 7 bases outside the gene matches. The CDR3 is 17 amino acids. Here the CDR3 DNA reads TGTGCCAGTAGTATAGCGGCCCCGGGACAGAGCACAGATACGCAGTATTTT. Its translation: CASSIAAPGQSTDTQYF.